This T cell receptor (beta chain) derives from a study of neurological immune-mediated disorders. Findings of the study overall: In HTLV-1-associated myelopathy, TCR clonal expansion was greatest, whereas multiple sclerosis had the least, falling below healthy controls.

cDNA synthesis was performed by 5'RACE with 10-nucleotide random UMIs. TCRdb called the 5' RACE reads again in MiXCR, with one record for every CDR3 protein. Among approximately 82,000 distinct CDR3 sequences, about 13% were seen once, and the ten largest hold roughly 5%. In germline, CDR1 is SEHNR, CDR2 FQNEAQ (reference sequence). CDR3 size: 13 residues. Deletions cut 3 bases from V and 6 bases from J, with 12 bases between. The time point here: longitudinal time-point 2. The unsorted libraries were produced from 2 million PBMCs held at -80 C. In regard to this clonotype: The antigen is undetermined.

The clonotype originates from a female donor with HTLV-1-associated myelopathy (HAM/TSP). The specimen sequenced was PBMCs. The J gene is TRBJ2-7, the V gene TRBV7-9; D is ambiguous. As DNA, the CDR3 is TGTGCCAGCAGCTTTGTTGAAGACACCGAGCAGTACTTC. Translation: CASSFVEDTEQYF.